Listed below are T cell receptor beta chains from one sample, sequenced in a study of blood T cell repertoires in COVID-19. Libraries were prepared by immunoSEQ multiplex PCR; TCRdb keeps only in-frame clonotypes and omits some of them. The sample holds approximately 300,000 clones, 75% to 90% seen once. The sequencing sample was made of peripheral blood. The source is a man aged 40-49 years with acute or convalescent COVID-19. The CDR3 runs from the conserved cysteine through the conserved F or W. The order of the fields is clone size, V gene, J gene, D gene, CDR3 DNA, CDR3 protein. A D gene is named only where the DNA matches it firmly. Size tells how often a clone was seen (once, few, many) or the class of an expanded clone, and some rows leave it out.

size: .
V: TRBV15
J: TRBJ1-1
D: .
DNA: TGTGCCACCAGCAGAGAGGGGGGGCGAAAGGCTGAAGCTTTCTTT
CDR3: CATSREGGRKAEAFF

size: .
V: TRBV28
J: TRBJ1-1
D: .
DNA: TGTGCCAGCGGGTTCCCGGGTAGTAAGAGTGAAGCTTTCTTT
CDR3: CASGFPGSKSEAFF

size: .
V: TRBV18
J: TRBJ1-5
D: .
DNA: TGTGCCAGCTCACCGGGACTTTATCAGCCCCAGCATTTT
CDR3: CASSPGLYQPQHF

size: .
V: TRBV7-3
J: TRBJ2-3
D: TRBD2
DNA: TGTGCCAGCAGCTCGACCATACTAGCGGGGGGCACAGATACGCAGTATTTT
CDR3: CASSSTILAGGTDTQYF

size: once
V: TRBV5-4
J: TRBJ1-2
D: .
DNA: TGTGCCAGCAGCTTGGATATCTATGGCTACACCTTC
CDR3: CASSLDIYGYTF

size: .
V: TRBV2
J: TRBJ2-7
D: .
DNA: TGTGCCAGCAATTATGGGGGGATCTACGAGCAGTACTTC
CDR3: CASNYGGIYEQYF

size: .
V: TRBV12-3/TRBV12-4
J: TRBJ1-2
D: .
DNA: TGTGCCAGCAGTTCAACAGGGTGGGATGGCTACACCTTC
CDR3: CASSSTGWDGYTF

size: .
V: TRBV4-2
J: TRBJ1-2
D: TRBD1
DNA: TGTGCCAGCAGCCAAGATCGGGACAGCTATGGCTACACCTTC
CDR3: CASSQDRDSYGYTF

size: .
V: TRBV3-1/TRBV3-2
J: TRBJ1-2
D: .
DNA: TGTGCCAGCAGCCAAGATTGGGCGGGAACCTATGGCTACACCTTC
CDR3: CASSQDWAGTYGYTF

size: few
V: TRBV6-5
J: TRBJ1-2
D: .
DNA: TGTGCCAGCAGTTTTGGACAGAACTATGGCTACACCTTC
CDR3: CASSFGQNYGYTF

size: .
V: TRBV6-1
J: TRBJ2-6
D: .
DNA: TGTGCCAGCAGTGAAGAGGCGGGGAATGGGGCCAACGTCCTGACTTTC
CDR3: CASSEEAGNGANVLTF

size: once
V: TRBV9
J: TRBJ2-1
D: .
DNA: TGTGCCAGCAGCGAGCGATCCAATGAGCAGTTCTTC
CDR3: CASSERSNEQFF

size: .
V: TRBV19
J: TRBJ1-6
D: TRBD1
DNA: TGTGCCAGTAGTATTCCGGGACAGGGACCCCTCCACTTT
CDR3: CASSIPGQGPLHF

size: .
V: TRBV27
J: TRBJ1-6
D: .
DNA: TGTGCCAACAGTCCCGGACACTTTAATTCACCCCTCCACTTT
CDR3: CANSPGHFNSPLHF

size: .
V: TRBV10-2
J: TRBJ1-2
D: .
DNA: TGCGCCAGCAGTGACCAAATCCACAGGGTAGGAAATGGCTACACCTTC
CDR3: CASSDQIHRVGNGYTF

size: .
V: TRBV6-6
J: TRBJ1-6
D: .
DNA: TGTGCCAGCAGCCGCCTAGAATCACCCCTCCACTTT
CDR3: CASSRLESPLHF

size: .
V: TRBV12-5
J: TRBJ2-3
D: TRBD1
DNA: TGTGCTAGTGGTCCGGGACAGGTCTCTAGCACAGATACGCAGTATTTT
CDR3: CASGPGQVSSTDTQYF

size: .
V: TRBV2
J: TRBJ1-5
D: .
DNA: TGTGCCAGCAGTGAACAAACTAAGGATCAGCCCCAGCATTTT
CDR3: CASSEQTKDQPQHF

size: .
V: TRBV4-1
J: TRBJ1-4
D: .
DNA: TGCGCCAGCAGCCTCCATACCGGGGATCATTTACCCGAAAATGAAAAACTGTTTTTT
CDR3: CASSLHTGDHLPENEKLFF

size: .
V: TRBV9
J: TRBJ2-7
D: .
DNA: TGTGCCAGCAGCGTACGAGGCCTCCACTTCGACGAGCAGTACTTC
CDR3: CASSVRGLHFDEQYF

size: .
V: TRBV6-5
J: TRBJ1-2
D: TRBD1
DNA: TGTGCCAGCACCCCGACAGGGGTGGACTATGGCTACACCTTC
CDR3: CASTPTGVDYGYTF

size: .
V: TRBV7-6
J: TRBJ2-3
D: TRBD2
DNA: TGTGCCAGCACCCGAGCTCGGGGGGGAATCACAGATACGCAGTATTTT
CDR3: CASTRARGGITDTQYF

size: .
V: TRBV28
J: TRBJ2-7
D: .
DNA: TGTGCCAGCGCCACGTCCGGCGAGCAGTACTTC
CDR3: CASATSGEQYF

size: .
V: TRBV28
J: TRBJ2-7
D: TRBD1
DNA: TGTGCCAGCAGTTTGACAGGGACCTACGAGCAGTACTTC
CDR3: CASSLTGTYEQYF

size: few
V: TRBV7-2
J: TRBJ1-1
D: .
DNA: TGTGCCAGCAGTTTGGGGCTGGGCACTGAAGCTTTCTTT
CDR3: CASSLGLGTEAFF

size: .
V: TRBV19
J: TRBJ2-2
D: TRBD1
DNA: TGTGCCAGTAGTACGACAGGGAGCACCGGGGAGCTGTTTTTT
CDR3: CASSTTGSTGELFF

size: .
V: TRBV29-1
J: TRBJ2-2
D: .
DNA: TGCAGCGTGCGGGGACTCAACACCGGGGAGCTGTTTTTT
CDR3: CSVRGLNTGELFF

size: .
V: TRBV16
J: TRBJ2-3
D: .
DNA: TGTGCCAGCAGCCAATGGGAGGACCACACAGATACGCAGTATTTT
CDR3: CASSQWEDHTDTQYF

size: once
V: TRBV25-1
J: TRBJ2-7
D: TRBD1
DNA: TGTGCCAGCAGTGCCGACAGGGGAGGCTCCTACGAGCAGTACTTC
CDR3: CASSADRGGSYEQYF

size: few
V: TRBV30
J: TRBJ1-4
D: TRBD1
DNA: TGTGCCTGGAGTGATAAGGGACAGGGGGAGAGAAATGAAAAACTGTTTTTT
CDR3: CAWSDKGQGERNEKLFF

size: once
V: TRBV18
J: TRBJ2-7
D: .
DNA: TGTGCCAGCTCACCAATCCAGGGCCGCTACGAGCAGTACTTC
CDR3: CASSPIQGRYEQYF

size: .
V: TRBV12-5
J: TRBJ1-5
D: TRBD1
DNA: TGTGCTAGTGTTCAAGGGGGCGCGGATCAGCCCCAGCATTTT
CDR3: CASVQGGADQPQHF

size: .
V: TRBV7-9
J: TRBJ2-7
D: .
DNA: TGTGCCAGCAGCTCAGCGACAGGAGCCTACGAGCAGTACTTC
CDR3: CASSSATGAYEQYF

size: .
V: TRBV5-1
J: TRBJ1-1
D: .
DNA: TGCGCCAGCAGCTTGGCGGGTGCTTTGAGCACTGAAGCTTTCTTT
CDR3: CASSLAGALSTEAFF

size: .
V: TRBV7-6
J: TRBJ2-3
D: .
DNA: TGTGCCAGCAGCAATCCTCAACGCGGTTCCTTACGCACAGATACGCAGTATTTT
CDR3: CASSNPQRGSLRTDTQYF

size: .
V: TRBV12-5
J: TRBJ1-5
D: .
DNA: TGTGCTAGTCTATTAAGCGGGGGTTGGGTTCAGCCCCAGCATTTT
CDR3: CASLLSGGWVQPQHF

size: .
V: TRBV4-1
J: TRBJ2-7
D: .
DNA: TGCGCCAGCAGCCAAGAGGCTAGTAGCTCCTACGAGCAGTACTTC
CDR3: CASSQEASSSYEQYF

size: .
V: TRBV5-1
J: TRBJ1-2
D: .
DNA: TGCGCCAGCAGCTTGGGAGGGGCAGGGGCTGTTGGCTACACCTTC
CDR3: CASSLGGAGAVGYTF

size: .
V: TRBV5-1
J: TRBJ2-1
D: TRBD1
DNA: TGCGCCAGCAGACGTACGACAGCAGGGGGTGAGCAGTTCTTC
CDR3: CASRRTTAGGEQFF

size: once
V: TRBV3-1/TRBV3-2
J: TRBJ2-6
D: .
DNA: TGTGCCAGCAGCCAAGATCTTCTAGGGGCCGGGGCCAACGTCCTGACTTTC
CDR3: CASSQDLLGAGANVLTF

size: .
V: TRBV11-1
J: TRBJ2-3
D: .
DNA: TGTGCCAGCAGCTTACGTACCTACACAGATACGCAGTATTTT
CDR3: CASSLRTYTDTQYF

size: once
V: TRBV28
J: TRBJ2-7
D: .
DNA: TGTGCCAGCAGTCTAGATAAGTCCTACGAGCAGTACTTC
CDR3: CASSLDKSYEQYF

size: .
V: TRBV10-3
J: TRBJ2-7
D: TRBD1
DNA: TGTGCCATCAGTACCCGGGACAGGGGCACCTACCACGAGCAGTACTTC
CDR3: CAISTRDRGTYHEQYF

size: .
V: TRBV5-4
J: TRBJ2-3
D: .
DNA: TGTGCCAGCAGCTTGGCCGTCACCGGGGGAAGCACAGATACGCAGTATTTT
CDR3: CASSLAVTGGSTDTQYF

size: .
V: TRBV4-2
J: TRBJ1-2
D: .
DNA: TGTGCCAGCAGCCCCGGGGTGACGGCTAACTATGGCTACACCTTC
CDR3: CASSPGVTANYGYTF

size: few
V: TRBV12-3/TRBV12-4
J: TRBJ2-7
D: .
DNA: TGTGCCAGCAGTTCCCCTATGTGGTACGAGCAGTACTTC
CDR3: CASSSPMWYEQYF

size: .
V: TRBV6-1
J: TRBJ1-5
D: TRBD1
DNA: TGTGCCAGCAGTGAACTTCCAACGGACAGGGATCAGCCCCAGCATTTT
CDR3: CASSELPTDRDQPQHF

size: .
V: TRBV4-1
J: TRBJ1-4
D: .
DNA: TGCGCCAGCAGCCAACCAACAGGAGCTAATGAAAAACTGTTTTTT
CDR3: CASSQPTGANEKLFF

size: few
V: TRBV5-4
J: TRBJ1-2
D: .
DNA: TGTGCCAGCAGCTTGGAATCGGGGGCAGGGAGGGACTTCTATGGCTACACCTTC
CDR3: CASSLESGAGRDFYGYTF

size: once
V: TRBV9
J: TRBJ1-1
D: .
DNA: TGTGCCAGCAGCGTAGGAGGCTTGCGCAACACTGAAGCTTTCTTT
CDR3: CASSVGGLRNTEAFF

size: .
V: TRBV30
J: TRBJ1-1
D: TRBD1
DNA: TGTGCCTGGAGGGAAACAGGGGGTGGTACTGAAGCTTTCTTT
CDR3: CAWRETGGGTEAFF

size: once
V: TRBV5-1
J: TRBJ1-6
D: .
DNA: TGCGCCAGCAGCTTGGGACAGATTTATAATTCACCCCTCCACTTT
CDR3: CASSLGQIYNSPLHF

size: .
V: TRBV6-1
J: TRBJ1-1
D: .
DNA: TGTGCCAGCAGTGAACGGGGGGGGCTCCTGAACACTGAAGCTTTCTTT
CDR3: CASSERGGLLNTEAFF